This TCR beta chain was retrieved from a study of T cells in Graves' hyperthyroidism and ophthalmopathy. In regard to this clonotype: Its antigen is currently unknown.

The cohort's ophthalmopathy patients, a group with duration under 3 months, had a Clinical Activity Score of at least 3 and a NOSPECS grade of at least 4. Uncontrolled infection, other autoimmune disease, pregnancy or lactation excluded patients. Amplified TCR beta CDR3 regions came from RNA transcripts. The study used the HTBI primer set for a first-round RT-PCR of the TCR CDR3. TCRdb called the multiplex PCR reads again in MiXCR, with one record for every CDR3 protein. The repertoire holds roughly 280,000 distinct CDR3 sequences, about a sixth seen once, with over 45% in the top ten. Germline CDR1 and CDR2: SNHLY and FYNNEI. Trimming shortened V by 4 bases and J by 6 bases, and 21 bases separated the two germline ends. The CDR3 loop spans 16 amino acids. Regarding the study as a whole: The blood repertoire included most of the expanded thyroid clonotypes above 0.001. Model output signaled ophthalmopathy a median roughly 6.5 months ahead of onset.

The sample comprised blood. This chain joins TRBV2 and TRBJ1-1, with D possibly matching TRBD1 (5 bases). The TCR comes from a woman in her fifties or sixties with Graves' ophthalmopathy. CDR3 in amino acids: CASSGGLDRKWSEAFF. The DNA of the CDR3 is TGTGCCAGCAGTGGGGGACTCGACCGTAAGTGGTCTGAAGCTTTCTTT.